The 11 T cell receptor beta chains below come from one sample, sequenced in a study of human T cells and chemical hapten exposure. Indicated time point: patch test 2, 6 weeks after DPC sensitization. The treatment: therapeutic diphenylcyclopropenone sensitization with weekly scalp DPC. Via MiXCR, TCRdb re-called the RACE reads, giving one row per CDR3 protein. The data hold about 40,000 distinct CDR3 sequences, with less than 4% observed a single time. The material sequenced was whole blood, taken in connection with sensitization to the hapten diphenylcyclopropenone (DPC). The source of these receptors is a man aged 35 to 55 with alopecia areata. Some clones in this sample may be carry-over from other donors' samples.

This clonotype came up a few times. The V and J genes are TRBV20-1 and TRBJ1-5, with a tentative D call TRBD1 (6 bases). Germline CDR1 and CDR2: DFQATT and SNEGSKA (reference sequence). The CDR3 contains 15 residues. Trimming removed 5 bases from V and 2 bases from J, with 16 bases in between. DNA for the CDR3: TGCAGTGCTGGGCGCCGGGGGGGCGGCAATCAGCCCCAGCATTTT. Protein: CSAGRRGGGNQPQHF.

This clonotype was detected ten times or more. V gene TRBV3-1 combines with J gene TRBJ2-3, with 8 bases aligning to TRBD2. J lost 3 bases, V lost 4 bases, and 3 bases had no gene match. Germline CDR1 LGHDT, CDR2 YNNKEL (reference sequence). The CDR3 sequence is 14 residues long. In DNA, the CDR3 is TGTGCCAGCAGCCGACTAGCGATAACAGATACGCAGTATTTT. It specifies CASSRLAITDTQYF.

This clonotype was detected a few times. CDR3: CASRTNEKLFF. The CDR3 DNA sequence: TGTGCCAGTAGGACTAATGAAAAACTGTTTTTT. The gene calls are TRBV19 and TRBJ1-4; unclear D gene. CDR3 length: 11 amino acids. Germline V gene sequence: CDR1 LNHDA, CDR2 SQIVND (reference sequence). V shed 6 bases and J shed 2 bases, with 1 base lying between them.

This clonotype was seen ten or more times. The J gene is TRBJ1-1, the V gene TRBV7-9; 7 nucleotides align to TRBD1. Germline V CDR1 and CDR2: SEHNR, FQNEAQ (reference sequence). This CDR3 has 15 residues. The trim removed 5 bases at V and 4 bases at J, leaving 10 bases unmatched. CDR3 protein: CASSTSTGLSTEAFF. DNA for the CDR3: TGTGCCAGCAGCACGTCGACAGGGTTGAGCACTGAAGCTTTCTTT.

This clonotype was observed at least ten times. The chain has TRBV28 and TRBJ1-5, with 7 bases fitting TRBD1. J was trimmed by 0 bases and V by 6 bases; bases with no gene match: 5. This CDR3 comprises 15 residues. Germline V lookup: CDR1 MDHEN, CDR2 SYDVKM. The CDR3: CASSQTGNSNQPQHF. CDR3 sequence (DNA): TGTGCCAGCAGCCAGACAGGGAATAGCAATCAGCCCCAGCATTTT. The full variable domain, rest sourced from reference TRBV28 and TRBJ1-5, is DVKVTQSSRYLVKRTGEKVFLECVQDMDHENMFWYRQDPGLGLRLIYFSYDVKMKEKGDIPEGYSVSREKKERFSLILESASTNQTSMYLCASSQTGNSNQPQHFGDGTRLSIL.

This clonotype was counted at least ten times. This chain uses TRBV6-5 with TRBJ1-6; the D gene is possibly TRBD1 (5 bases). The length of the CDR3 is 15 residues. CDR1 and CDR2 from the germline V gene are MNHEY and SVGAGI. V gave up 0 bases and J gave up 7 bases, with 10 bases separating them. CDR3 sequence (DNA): TGTGCCAGCAGTTACTCGGGGACGGCCAATTCACCCCTCCACTTT. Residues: CASSYSGTANSPLHF.

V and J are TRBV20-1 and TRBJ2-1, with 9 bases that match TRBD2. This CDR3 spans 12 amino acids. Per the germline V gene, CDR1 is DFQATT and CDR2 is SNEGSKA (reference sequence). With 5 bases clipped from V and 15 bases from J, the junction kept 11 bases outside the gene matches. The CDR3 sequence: CSALGSGSDAFF. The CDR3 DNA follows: TGCAGTGCTCTCGGTAGCGGGAGCGACGCGTTCTTC.

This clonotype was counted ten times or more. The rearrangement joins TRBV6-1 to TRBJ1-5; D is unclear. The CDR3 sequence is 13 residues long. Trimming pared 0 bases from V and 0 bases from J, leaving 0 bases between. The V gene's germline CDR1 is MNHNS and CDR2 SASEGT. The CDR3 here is CASSEASNQPQHF. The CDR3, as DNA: TGTGCCAGCAGTGAAGCTAGCAATCAGCCCCAGCATTTT.

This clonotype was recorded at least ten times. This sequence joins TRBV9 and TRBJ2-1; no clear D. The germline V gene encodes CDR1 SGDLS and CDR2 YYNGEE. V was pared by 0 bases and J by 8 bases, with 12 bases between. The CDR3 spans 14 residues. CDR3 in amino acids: CASSVDGSSYEQFF. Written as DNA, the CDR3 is TGTGCCAGCAGCGTAGATGGAAGCTCCTATGAGCAGTTCTTC.

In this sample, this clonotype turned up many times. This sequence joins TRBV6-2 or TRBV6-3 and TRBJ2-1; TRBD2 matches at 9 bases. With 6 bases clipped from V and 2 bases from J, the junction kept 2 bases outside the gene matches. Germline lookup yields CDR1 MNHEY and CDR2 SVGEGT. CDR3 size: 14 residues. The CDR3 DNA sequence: TGTGCCAGCAGGCGGGAGGGCGCCTACAATGAGCAGTTCTTC. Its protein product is CASRREGAYNEQFF.

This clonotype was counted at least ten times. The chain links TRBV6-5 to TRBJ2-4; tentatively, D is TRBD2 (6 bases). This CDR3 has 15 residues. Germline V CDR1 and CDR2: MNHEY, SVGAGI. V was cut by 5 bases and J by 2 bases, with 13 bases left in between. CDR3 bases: TGTGCCAGCAGTAGTATCGGGGGTCCCAAAAACATTCAGTACTTC. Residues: CASSSIGGPKNIQYF.